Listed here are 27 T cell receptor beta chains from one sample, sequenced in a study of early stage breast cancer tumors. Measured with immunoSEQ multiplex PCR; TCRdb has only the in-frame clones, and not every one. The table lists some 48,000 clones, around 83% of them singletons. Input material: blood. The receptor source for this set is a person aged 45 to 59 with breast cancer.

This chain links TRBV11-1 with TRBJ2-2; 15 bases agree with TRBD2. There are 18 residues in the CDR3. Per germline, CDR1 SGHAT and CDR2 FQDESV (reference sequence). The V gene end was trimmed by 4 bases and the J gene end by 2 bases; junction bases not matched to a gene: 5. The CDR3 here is CASSSSGLAGGNTGELFF. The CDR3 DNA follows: TGTGCCAGCAGCTCCTCGGGACTAGCGGGAGGAAACACCGGGGAGCTGTTTTTT.

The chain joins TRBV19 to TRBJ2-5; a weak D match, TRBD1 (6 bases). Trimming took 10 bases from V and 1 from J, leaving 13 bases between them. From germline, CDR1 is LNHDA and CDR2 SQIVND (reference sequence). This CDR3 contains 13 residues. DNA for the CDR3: TGTGCCACCTCCTCGGACAGCCAAGAGACCCAGTACTTC. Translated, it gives CATSSDSQETQYF.

CDR3 nucleotides: TGTGCCAGCAGCCTCGGGACAGGGTATCCCGGGGAGCTGTTTTTT. It codes for CASSLGTGYPGELFF. The chain uses TRBV7-8 and TRBJ2-2; 9 bases align to TRBD1. Germline V lookup: CDR1 SGHVS, CDR2 FQNEAQ. V lost 5 bases, J lost 6 bases, and 7 bases stayed unmatched. The CDR3 contains 15 residues.

CDR3 protein: CASSSSLQETQYF. CDR3 bases: TGTGCCAGCAGCTCTAGCCTGCAAGAGACCCAGTACTTC. The chain joins TRBV5-8 to TRBJ2-5, with D tentatively TRBD2 (5 bases). Germline CDR1 reads SGHTS; CDR2 reads YDEGEE. V lost 3 bases to trimming and J lost 2 bases, with 8 bases between them. This CDR3 has 13 amino acids.

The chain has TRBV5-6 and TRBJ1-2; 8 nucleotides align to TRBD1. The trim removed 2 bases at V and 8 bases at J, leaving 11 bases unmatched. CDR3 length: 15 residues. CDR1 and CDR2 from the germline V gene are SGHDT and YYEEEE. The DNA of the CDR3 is TGTGCCAGCAGCTTTCAAACAGGGGGGATGCGAGGCTACACCTTC. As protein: CASSFQTGGMRGYTF. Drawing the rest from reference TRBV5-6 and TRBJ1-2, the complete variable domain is DAGVTQSPTHLIKTRGQQVTLRCSPKSGHDTVSWYQQALGQGPQFIFQYYEEEERQRGNFPDRFSGHQFPNYSSELNVNALLLGDSALYLCASSFQTGGMRGYTFGSGTRLTVV.

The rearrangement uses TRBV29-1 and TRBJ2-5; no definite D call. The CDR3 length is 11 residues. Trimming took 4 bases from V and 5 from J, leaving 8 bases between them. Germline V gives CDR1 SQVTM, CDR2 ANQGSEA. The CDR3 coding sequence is TGCAGCGTTGGCAGGCGGGAGACCCAGTACTTC. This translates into CSVGRRETQYF. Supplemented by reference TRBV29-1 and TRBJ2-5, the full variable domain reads SAVISQKPSRDICQRGTSLTIQCQVDSQVTMMFWYRQQPGQSLTLIATANQGSEATYESGFVIDKFPISRPNLTFSTLTVSNMSPEDSSIYLCSVGRRETQYFGPGTRLLVL.

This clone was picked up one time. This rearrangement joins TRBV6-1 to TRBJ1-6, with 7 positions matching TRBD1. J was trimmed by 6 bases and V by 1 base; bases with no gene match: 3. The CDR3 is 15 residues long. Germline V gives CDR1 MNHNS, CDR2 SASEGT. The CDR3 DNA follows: TGTGCCAGCAGTGAAGTCAGGGGGGGTAATTCACCCCTCCACTTT. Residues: CASSEVRGGNSPLHF.

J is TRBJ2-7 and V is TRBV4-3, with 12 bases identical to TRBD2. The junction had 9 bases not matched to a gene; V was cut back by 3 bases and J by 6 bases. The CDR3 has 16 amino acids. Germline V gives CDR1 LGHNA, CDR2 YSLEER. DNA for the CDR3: TGCGCCAGCAGCCAGGGACTAGCGGGCCTCGCTAGCGAGCAGTACTTC. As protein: CASSQGLAGLASEQYF.

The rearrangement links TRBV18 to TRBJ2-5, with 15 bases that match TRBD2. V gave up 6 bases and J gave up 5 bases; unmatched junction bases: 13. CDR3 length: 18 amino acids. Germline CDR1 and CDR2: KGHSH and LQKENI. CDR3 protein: CASSPRGLAGGRGETQYF. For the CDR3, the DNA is TGTGCCAGCTCGCCGAGGGGACTAGCGGGAGGAAGAGGGGAGACCCAGTACTTC.

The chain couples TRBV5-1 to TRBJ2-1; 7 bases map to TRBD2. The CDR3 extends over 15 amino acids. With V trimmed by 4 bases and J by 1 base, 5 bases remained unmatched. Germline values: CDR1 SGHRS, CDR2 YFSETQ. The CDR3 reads CASSQLAGSYNEQFF. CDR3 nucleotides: TGCGCCAGCAGCCAATTAGCGGGTTCCTACAATGAGCAGTTCTTC.

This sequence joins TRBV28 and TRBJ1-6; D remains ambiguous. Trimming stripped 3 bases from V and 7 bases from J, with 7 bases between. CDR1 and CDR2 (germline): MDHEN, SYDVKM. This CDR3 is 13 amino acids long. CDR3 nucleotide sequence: TGTGCCAGCAGTTTTGTGGGAAATTCACCCCTCCACTTT. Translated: CASSFVGNSPLHF.

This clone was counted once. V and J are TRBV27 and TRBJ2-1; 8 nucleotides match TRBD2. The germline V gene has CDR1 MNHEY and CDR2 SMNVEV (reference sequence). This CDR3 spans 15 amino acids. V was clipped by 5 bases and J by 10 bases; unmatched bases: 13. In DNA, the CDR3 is TGTGCCAGCAGTCTAGGGGCGGCTAGCGGGTCCGAGCAGTTCTTC. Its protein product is CASSLGAASGSEQFF.

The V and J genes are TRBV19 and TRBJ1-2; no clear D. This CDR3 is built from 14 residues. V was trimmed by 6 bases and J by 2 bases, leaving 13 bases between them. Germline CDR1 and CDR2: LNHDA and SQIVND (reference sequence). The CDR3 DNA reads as TGTGCCAGTAGCCCTCTCCGGGAGAACTATGGCTACACCTTC. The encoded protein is CASSPLRENYGYTF.

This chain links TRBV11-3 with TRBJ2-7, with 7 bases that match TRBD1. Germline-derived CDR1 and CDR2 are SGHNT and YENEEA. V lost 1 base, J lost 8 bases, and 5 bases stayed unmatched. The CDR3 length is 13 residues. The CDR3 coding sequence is TGTGCCAGCAGCTTAGTTTCCAGGGGGAAGCAGTACTTC. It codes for CASSLVSRGKQYF.

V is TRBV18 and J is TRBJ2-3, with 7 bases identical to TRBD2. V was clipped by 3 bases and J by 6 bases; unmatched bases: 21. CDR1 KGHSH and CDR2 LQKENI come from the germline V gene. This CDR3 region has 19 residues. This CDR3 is CASSPWTWSGTATSDTQYF. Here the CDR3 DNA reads TGTGCCAGCTCACCTTGGACATGGAGCGGGACCGCGACTTCCGATACGCAGTATTTT.

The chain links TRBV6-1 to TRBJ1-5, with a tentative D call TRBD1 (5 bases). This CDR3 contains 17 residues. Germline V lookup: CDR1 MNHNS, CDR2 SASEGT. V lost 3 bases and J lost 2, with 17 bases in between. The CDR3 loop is CASSDWDLGWGNQPQHF. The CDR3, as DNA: TGTGCCAGCAGTGACTGGGACCTCGGTTGGGGCAATCAGCCCCAGCATTTT.

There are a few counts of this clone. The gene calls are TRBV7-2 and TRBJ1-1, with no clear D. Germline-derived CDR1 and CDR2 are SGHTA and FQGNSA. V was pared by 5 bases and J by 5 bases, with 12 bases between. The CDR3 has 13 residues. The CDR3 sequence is CASSPLGWTEAFF. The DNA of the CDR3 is TGTGCCAGCAGCCCTCTTGGCTGGACTGAAGCTTTCTTT.

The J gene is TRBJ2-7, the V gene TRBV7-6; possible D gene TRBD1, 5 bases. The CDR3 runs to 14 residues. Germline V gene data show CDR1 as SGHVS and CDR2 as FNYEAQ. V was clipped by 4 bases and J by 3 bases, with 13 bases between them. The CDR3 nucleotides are TGTGCCAGCAGCTCCGGGCAGGGTGGCTACGAGCAGTACTTC. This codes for CASSSGQGGYEQYF.

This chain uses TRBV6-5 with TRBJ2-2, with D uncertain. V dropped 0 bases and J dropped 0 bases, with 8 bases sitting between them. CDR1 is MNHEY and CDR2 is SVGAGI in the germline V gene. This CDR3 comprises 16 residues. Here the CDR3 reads CASSYSIASNTGELFF. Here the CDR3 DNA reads TGTGCCAGCAGTTACTCGATAGCTTCGAACACCGGGGAGCTGTTTTTT.

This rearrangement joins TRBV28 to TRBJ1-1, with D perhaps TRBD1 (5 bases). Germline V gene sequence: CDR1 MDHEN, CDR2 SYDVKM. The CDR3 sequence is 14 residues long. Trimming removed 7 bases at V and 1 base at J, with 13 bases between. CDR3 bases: TGTGCCAGCACAAGACAGTTCACGAACACTGAAGCTTTCTTT. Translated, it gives CASTRQFTNTEAFF.

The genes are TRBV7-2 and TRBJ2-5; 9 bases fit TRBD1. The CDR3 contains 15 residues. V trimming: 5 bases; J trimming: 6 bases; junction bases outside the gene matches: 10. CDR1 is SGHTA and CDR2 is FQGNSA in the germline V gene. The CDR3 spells CASSPETGGLKTQYF. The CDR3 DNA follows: TGTGCCAGCAGCCCGGAGACAGGGGGTTTGAAGACCCAGTACTTC.

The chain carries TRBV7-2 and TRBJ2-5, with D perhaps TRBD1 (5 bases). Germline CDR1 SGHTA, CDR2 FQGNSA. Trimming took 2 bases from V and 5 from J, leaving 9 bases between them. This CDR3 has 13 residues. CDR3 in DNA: TGTGCCAGCAGCTTATTTGGGGCGGAGACCCAGTACTTC. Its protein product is CASSLFGAETQYF.

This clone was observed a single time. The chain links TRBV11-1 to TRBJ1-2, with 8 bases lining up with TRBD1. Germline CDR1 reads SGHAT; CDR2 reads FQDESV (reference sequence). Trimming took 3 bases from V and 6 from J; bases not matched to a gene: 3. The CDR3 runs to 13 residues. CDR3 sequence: CASSFQGANGYTF. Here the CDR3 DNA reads TGTGCCAGCAGCTTCCAGGGGGCTAATGGCTACACCTTC. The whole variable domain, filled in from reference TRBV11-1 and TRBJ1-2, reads EAEVAQSPRYKITEKSQAVAFWCDPISGHATLYWYRQILGQGPELLVQFQDESVVDDSQLPKDRFSAERLKGVDSTLKIQPAELGDSAMYLCASSFQGANGYTFGSGTRLTVV.

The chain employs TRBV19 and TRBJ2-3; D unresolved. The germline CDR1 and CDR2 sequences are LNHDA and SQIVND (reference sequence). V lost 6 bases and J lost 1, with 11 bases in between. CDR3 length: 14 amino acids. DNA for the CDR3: TGTGCCAGTAGGACAATCTCCGGCACAGATACGCAGTATTTT. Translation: CASRTISGTDTQYF. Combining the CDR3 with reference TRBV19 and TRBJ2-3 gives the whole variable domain DGGITQSPKYLFRKEGQNVTLSCEQNLNHDAMYWYRQDPGQGLRLIYYSQIVNDFQKGDIAEGYSVSREKKESFPLTVTSAQKNPTAFYLCASRTISGTDTQYFGPGTRLTVL.

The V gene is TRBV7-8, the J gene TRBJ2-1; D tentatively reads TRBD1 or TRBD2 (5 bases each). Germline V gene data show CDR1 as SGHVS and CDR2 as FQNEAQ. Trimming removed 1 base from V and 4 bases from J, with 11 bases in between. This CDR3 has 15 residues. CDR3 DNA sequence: TGTGCCAGCAGCTTAGTCGGGACCAAATACAATGAGCAGTTCTTC. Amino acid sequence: CASSLVGTKYNEQFF.

This CDR3 is CASSLTGYEQYF. As DNA, the CDR3 is TGTGCCAGCAGCTTAACCGGGTACGAGCAGTACTTC. V and J are TRBV7-2 and TRBJ2-7; D is uncertain. This CDR3 comprises 12 residues. Trimming stripped 2 bases from V and 4 bases from J, with 6 bases between. CDR1 is SGHTA, CDR2 FQGNSA, per germline.

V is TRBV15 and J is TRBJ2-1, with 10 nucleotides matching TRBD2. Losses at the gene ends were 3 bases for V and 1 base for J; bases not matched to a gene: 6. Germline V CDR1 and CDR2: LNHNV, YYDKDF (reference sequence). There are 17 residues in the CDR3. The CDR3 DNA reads TGTGCCACCAGCAGGGAGCCGGGACTAGCGTCCTACAATGAGCAGTTCTTC. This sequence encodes CATSREPGLASYNEQFF.